This T cell receptor (beta chain) was captured by sequencing in a study of blood T cell repertoires in COVID-19. Background on the study: The samples span acute and convalescent COVID-19 from the United States, Italy and Spain.

With 7 bases clipped from V and 2 bases from J, the junction kept 10 bases outside the gene matches. The germline V gene encodes CDR1 SQVTM and CDR2 ANQGSEA. This CDR3 contains 14 residues. In the authors' methods: Reference gene primers were amplified, and this amplification served to estimate nucleated cell counts. Only in-frame clones appear in the TCRdb table, and some are missing; sequencing was by immunoSEQ multiplex PCR. V and J calls plus clone size are reproduced from that table; the DNA served to infer D and trimming. The sample lists 120,000 or so clones, over 75% occurring once. The V and J genes are TRBV29-1 and TRBJ2-5; 7 nucleotides agree with TRBD1. The receptor was isolated from a woman at least 80 years old with acute or convalescent COVID-19. Sequenced: peripheral blood. The CDR3 sequence is CSGIEGAFQETQYF. CDR3 in DNA: TGCAGCGGCATCGAGGGGGCTTTTCAAGAGACCCAGTACTTC. Looking up the rest from reference TRBV29-1 and TRBJ2-5 gives the full variable domain: SAVISQKPSRDICQRGTSLTIQCQVDSQVTMMFWYRQQPGQSLTLIATANQGSEATYESGFVIDKFPISRPNLTFSTLTVSNMSPEDSSIYLCSGIEGAFQETQYFGPGTRLLVL.